Listed here are 4 T cell receptor beta chains from one sample, sequenced in a study of T cells after posttransplantation cyclophosphamide. The data were produced by immunoSEQ multiplex PCR, yet TCRdb's version contains in-frame clones alone and is incomplete. The sample includes 45,000 to 65,000 clones, around 94% seen only once; the top ten take 2.5% to 3%. The sample consisted of PBMCs. The receptors here all came from a woman under 40 in good health and a related stem cell transplant donor.

The V and J genes are TRBV29-1 and TRBJ1-1; no clear D. Trimming took off 4 bases at V and 3 bases at J, with 12 bases between the two ends. The CDR3 is 13 residues long. Germline CDR1 is SQVTM and CDR2 is ANQGSEA. This CDR3 is CSVASGSDTEAFF. Written as DNA, the CDR3 is TGCAGCGTTGCATCGGGGTCGGACACTGAAGCTTTCTTT. The variable domain in full, with the rest retrieved from reference TRBV29-1 and TRBJ1-1, is SAVISQKPSRDICQRGTSLTIQCQVDSQVTMMFWYRQQPGQSLTLIATANQGSEATYESGFVIDKFPISRPNLTFSTLTVSNMSPEDSSIYLCSVASGSDTEAFFGQGTRLTVV.

The chain couples TRBV5-6 to TRBJ1-6; D call uncertain. CDR1 and CDR2 from the germline V gene are SGHDT and YYEEEE. The CDR3 is 16 residues long. Trimming left V 0 bases short and J 4 bases short, with 11 bases between. The CDR3 region is CASSLDGTVYNSPLHF. Here the CDR3 DNA reads TGTGCCAGCAGCTTGGACGGAACAGTGTATAATTCACCCCTCCACTTT.

In its sample, this clone ranks as medium-sized. This chain's CDR3 is CASSPRMTGNYGYTF. CDR3 nucleotides: TGTGCCAGCAGCCCACGCATGACGGGTAACTATGGCTACACCTTC. This sequence joins TRBV5-4 and TRBJ1-2, with D unresolved. Germline V CDR1 and CDR2: SGHNT, YYREEE (reference sequence). Trimming stripped 4 bases from V and 1 base from J, with 14 bases between. The CDR3 consists of 15 residues.

The chain couples TRBV2 to TRBJ2-1; 11 nucleotides line up with TRBD1. The V gene's germline CDR1 is SNHLY and CDR2 FYNNEI. The length of the CDR3 is 14 residues. Germline trimming cut 9 bases from V and 9 bases from J; bases unmatched to any gene: 10. CDR3 sequence: CARGGQGARGEQFF. In DNA, the CDR3 is TGTGCCAGGGGTGGACAGGGGGCTCGGGGTGAGCAGTTCTTC. Combining the CDR3 with reference TRBV2 and TRBJ2-1 gives the whole variable domain EPEVTQTPSHQVTQMGQEVILRCVPISNHLYFYWYRQILGQKVEFLVSFYNNEISEKSEIFDDQFSVERPDGSNFTLKIRSTKLEDSAMYFCARGGQGARGEQFFGPGTRLTVL.